Listed below are T cell receptor beta chains from one sample, sequenced in a study of regulatory T cells in long-lasting Graves disease. TCRdb independently ran MiXCR on the multiplex PCR reads; one entry per CDR3 protein. Among 350,000 to 500,000 distinct CDR3 sequences listed, around 15% were seen once. The same sample was also used in a study of T cells in Graves' hyperthyroidism and ophthalmopathy.

The sequenced sample was peripheral blood mononuclear cells (PBMCs), obtained at new diagnosis, from a patient treated with antithyroid drugs. These receptors were taken from a woman aged 50 to 60 with Graves disease. CDR3s leave out the opening cysteine and the closing phenylalanine or tryptophan.

>13|TRBV7-3
ASSLQGSYTDTQY
>13|TRBV11-2
ASSAQRERSDTQY
>14|TRBV7-2
ASSLFSTGTNTEAF
>13|TRBV9
ASSPRTSGTSLQF
>11|TRBV7-2
ASSLAGGWEQF
>15|TRBV25-1
ASSGGQTVSGANVLT
>12|TRBV2
ASSAVTRDNEQF
>11|TRBV20-1
SASSASVDEQF
>13|TRBV18
ASSPLPATNEKLF
>13|TRBV18
ASSPQSTANNEQF
>12|TRBV6-1
ASSRDYQQETQY
>11|TRBV6-5
ASSYSRSDEQF
>14|TRBV6-1
ASSAGGGGLGQPQH
>12|TRBV27
ASSLQGSGYGYT
>13|TRBV6-1
ASSGGELHSYEQY
>12|TRBV13
ASSSRDFQETQY
>14|TRBV18
ASSPPSGHHNSPLH
>11|TRBV27
ASRMTGIGELF
>13|TRBV18
ASSPAASGTGELF
>14|TRBV7-9
ASSAPGTSGSHEQY
>13|TRBV12-3/TRBV12-4
ASSSLTEGPYEQY
>12|TRBV5-1
ASSPDRGRDEQY
>12|TRBV6-1
ASSVLASVYEQY
>12|TRBV7-7
ASSAVGPGNEQF
>12|TRBV9
ASSPGHPNTEAF
>9|TRBV29-1
SVAMGTEAF
>11|TRBV5-1
ASSPAGDNEQF
>13|TRBV10-3
AISDPVRGTLGYT
>16|TRBV7-9
ASSGILWGPVSTDTQY
>13|TRBV9
ASSVSGSVTGELF
>12|TRBV7-7
ASSSSLMSYEQY
>14|TRBV20-1
SARDKETGVSYEQY
>17|TRBV6-2/TRBV6-3
ASNTRRADRHRFTDTQY
>10|TRBV29-1
SVAGRTYEQY
>14|TRBV20-1
SARDPQQGRGTEAF
>13|TRBV20-1
SARANGQATWEQY
>13|TRBV27
ASSSREMNTGELF
>13|TRBV6-5
ASSYIGGRGEKLF
>12|TRBV18
ASSLTGQREKLF
>11|TRBV18
ASSWDREDEQY
>10|TRBV6-2/TRBV6-3
ASSYGNYEQY
>11|TRBV2
ASSEAKRGEQF
>13|TRBV4-1
ASSRRDLRAYGYT
>14|TRBV6-1
ASSLIAGGVGDTQY
>13|TRBV27
ASSRRTPQDGEQF
>12|TRBV27
ASSLERGPGELL
>16|TRBV19
ASSKRTGLDLGGEKLF
>12|TRBV5-6
ASSVRQGGYGYT
>14|TRBV12-3/TRBV12-4
ASSGPRGTSVDEQF
>14|TRBV6-2/TRBV6-3
ASSGGRDSQTYEQY